The table lists the clone carrying this T cell receptor beta chain with a few counts. Its antigen is unidentified. The data stem from a study of CD8+ T cells in alopecia areata. The overall study: Each day, treated patients took oral tofacitinib twice, at 5 to 10 mg per dose. General study results and limits: Alopecia totalis/universalis scalp especially showed more expanded CD8+ clones than normal scalp. Tissue-resident alphabeta T cells belonging to normal skin likewise get sequenced within scalp specimens. Mice gave a clearer picture of TCR sharing than patients did, possibly for HLA-related reasons.

As the sequencing template, cDNA was produced by extracting RNA and reverse transcribing it. Profiled with immunoSEQ multiplex PCR; TCRdb holds only in-frame clones, not every one. Of 69,000 or so clones listed, approximately 60% were seen once; the top ten hold approximately 15%. Germline V gene data show CDR1 as MNHEY and CDR2 as SMNVEV (reference sequence). Between the trimmed V and J ends, which lost 2 bases and 4 bases, there was a span of 16 bases. This CDR3 has 16 residues. The origin of this receptor is a human donor with alopecia areata. The chain uses TRBV27 and TRBJ2-3; D call uncertain. This material consisted of CD8+ T cells sorted from blood, taken at week 0. CDR3 sequence (DNA): TGTGCCAGCAGTTTACTCCGGTTCAAGGGCGCAGATACGCAGTATTTT. Translating it yields CASSLLRFKGADTQYF.